This passage covers 27 T cell receptor beta chains from one sample sequenced in a study of CD8 T cells in ankylosing spondylitis. TCRdb re-called the 5' RACE reads through MiXCR, storing one row per CDR3 protein. This table holds 150,000 to 200,000 distinct CDR3 sequences, about a sixth found once. Sequenced material: blood, either unsorted or a sorted T cell fraction (not recorded which). The receptors were sampled from a male donor with ankylosing spondylitis or in good health (not recorded which).

The J gene is TRBJ2-1, the V gene TRBV5-1, with D possibly being TRBD1 or TRBD2 (7 bases each). Germline V lookup: CDR1 SGHRS, CDR2 YFSETQ. CDR3 size: 14 residues. V lost 7 bases to trimming and J lost 4 bases, with 15 bases between them. The CDR3 is CASAGGGGYNEQFF. The CDR3 nucleotides read TGCGCCAGCGCAGGGGGGGGAGGATACAATGAGCAGTTCTTC.

The V call is TRBV20-1, the J call TRBJ1-1; no clear D. The CDR3 contains 14 residues. Germline V gene sequence: CDR1 DFQATT, CDR2 SNEGSKA (reference sequence). V was cut by 3 bases and J by 1 base, with 12 bases left in between. DNA for the CDR3: TGCAGTGCTAGGCACGGCCACCAGAACACTGAAGCTTTCTTT. This codes for CSARHGHQNTEAFF.

This clonotype was detected many times. V is TRBV5-1 and J is TRBJ2-7, with 9 positions matching TRBD2. Trimming cost V 0 bases and J 6 bases; bases outside gene matches: 7. The CDR3 length is 15 residues. Germline CDR1 is SGHRS and CDR2 is YFSETQ. Written as DNA, the CDR3 is TGCGCCAGCAGCTTGGAGTCGGGACTAGCTTCCGAGCAGTACTTC. It codes for CASSLESGLASEQYF.

The chain joins TRBV10-3 to TRBJ2-3; D possibly corresponds to TRBD1 (6 bases). CDR3 size: 14 residues. V was pared by 2 bases and J by 8 bases, with 14 bases between. Germline CDR1 ENHRY, CDR2 SYGVKD. The CDR3 sequence is CAISEDRDTITQYF. The CDR3 DNA reads as TGTGCCATCAGTGAGGACCGGGACACAATTACGCAGTATTTT.

This sequence joins TRBV7-2 and TRBJ2-2; D uncertain. Germline CDR1 SGHTA, CDR2 FQGNSA. Trimming took 5 bases from V and 5 from J, leaving 9 bases between them. This CDR3 comprises 13 residues. The CDR3 region is CASSPRLTGELFF. The DNA of the CDR3 is TGTGCCAGCAGCCCTAGGCTGACCGGGGAGCTGTTTTTT.

The gene calls are TRBV20-1 and TRBJ2-1; D might be TRBD1 or TRBD2, each matching 6 bases. Between the trimmed V and J ends, which lost 4 bases and 6 bases, there was a span of 13 bases. This CDR3 region has 13 residues. Per the germline V gene, CDR1 is DFQATT and CDR2 is SNEGSKA (reference sequence). The CDR3 region is CSAKGGSANEQFF. CDR3 coding DNA: TGCAGTGCTAAGGGGGGTTCGGCCAATGAGCAGTTCTTC.

V usage is TRBV7-8 and J usage is TRBJ2-1, with 15 bases matching TRBD2. CDR1 and CDR2 (germline): SGHVS, FQNEAQ. This CDR3 comprises 18 residues. The junction had 7 bases not matched to a gene; V was cut back by 7 bases and J by 0 bases. The CDR3 sequence: CASTLGLAGGSSYNEQFF. The CDR3 DNA is TGTGCCAGCACCTTGGGACTAGCGGGAGGCTCCTCCTACAATGAGCAGTTCTTC.

This clonotype was observed a few times. The V call is TRBV7-7, the J call TRBJ2-2; 13 bases are shared with TRBD2. The J segment lost 6 bases and the V segment lost 5 bases, leaving 6 bases of the junction unmatched. The V gene's germline CDR1 is SSHAT and CDR2 FNYEAQ (reference sequence). This CDR3 has 16 residues. CDR3 protein: CASSPSTSGRSGELFF. CDR3 DNA sequence: TGTGCCAGCAGCCCGTCGACTAGCGGGAGGTCCGGGGAGCTGTTTTTT.

The chain uses TRBV30 and TRBJ2-7; 12 bases are shared with TRBD2. The CDR3 totals 14 residues. Germline V lookup: CDR1 GTSNPN, CDR2 SVGIG (reference sequence). Trimming at V came to 5 bases and at J to 2 bases, leaving 4 bases not matched to a gene. In nucleotides, the CDR3 is TGTGCCTGGGACCGACTAGCGGGAGCCTACGAGCAGTACTTC. This codes for CAWDRLAGAYEQYF.

The V and J genes are TRBV7-9 and TRBJ2-5; weak D call: TRBD1 (6 bases). The CDR3 contains 14 residues. Between the trimmed V and J ends, which lost 1 base and 2 bases, there was a span of 8 bases. Germline CDR1 SEHNR, CDR2 FQNEAQ (reference sequence). CDR3 region: CASSLGGGQETQYF. The CDR3 coding sequence is TGTGCCAGCAGCTTAGGAGGGGGACAAGAGACCCAGTACTTC.

This clonotype came up many times. The chain has TRBV5-5 and TRBJ2-1; TRBD2 agrees at 11 bases. The CDR3 totals 16 residues. J gave up 4 bases and V 4 bases, and 7 bases lay outside the gene matches. The germline V gene encodes CDR1 SGHKS and CDR2 YYEKEE (reference sequence). The CDR3 coding sequence is TGTGCCAGCAGCGACGTGATAGCGGGAGGGTACAATGAGCAGTTCTTC. Amino acid sequence: CASSDVIAGGYNEQFF.

Here the CDR3 DNA reads TGTGCCAGCAGCCCCCCGGGGGGGACTAGCGACACCGGGGAGCTGTTTTTT. Protein: CASSPPGGTSDTGELFF. The chain joins TRBV11-2 to TRBJ2-2, with 10 bases fitting TRBD2. Per the germline V gene, CDR1 is SGHAT and CDR2 is FQNNGV. This CDR3 is built from 17 residues. J lost 3 bases, V lost 5 bases, and 9 bases had no gene match.

This chain links TRBV2 with TRBJ2-1; no firm D call. V gave up 1 base and J gave up 5 bases, with 6 bases separating them. CDR1 is SNHLY and CDR2 is FYNNEI in the germline V gene. CDR3 size: 13 residues. CDR3 protein: CASSEEQDNEQFF. The CDR3 DNA reads TGTGCCAGCAGTGAAGAGCAGGACAATGAGCAGTTCTTC.

This clonotype has at least ten counts. The chain has TRBV10-3 and TRBJ2-1, with D perhaps TRBD2 (6 bases). The CDR3 covers 14 residues. The V end lost 9 bases, the J end lost 10 bases, and 22 bases lay between the germline ends. The V gene's germline CDR1 is ENHRY and CDR2 SYGVKD. Here the CDR3 reads CAIAPGTGPPEQFF. CDR3 DNA: TGTGCCATAGCGCCTGGGACTGGCCCCCCAGAGCAGTTCTTC.

This clonotype has ten or more counts. The chain combines TRBV20-1 with TRBJ1-5, with 7 bases that match TRBD1. Germline-derived CDR1 and CDR2 are DFQATT and SNEGSKA (reference sequence). The V and J ends lost 6 bases and 1 base, in that order; junction bases with no gene match: 15. The CDR3 has 17 amino acids. The CDR3 DNA follows: TGCAGTGCCCCGTGGGGGCAGGGGGTGACCAGCAATCAGCCCCAGCATTTT. Translating it yields CSAPWGQGVTSNQPQHF.

This chain joins TRBV5-1 and TRBJ1-1; D unclear. Trimming stripped 4 bases from V and 6 bases from J, with 19 bases between. This CDR3 region has 15 residues. Germline CDR1 SGHRS, CDR2 YFSETQ. The CDR3 nucleotides are TGCGCCAGCAGCCCGAACACCGGACTCATGTCTGAAGCTTTCTTT. Amino acid sequence: CASSPNTGLMSEAFF. Full variable domain (missing parts from reference TRBV5-1 and TRBJ1-1): KAGVTQTPRYLIKTRGQQVTLSCSPISGHRSVSWYQQTPGQGLQFLFEYFSETQRNKGNFPGRFSGRQFSNSRSEMNVSTLELGDSALYLCASSPNTGLMSEAFFGQGTRLTVV.

Here the CDR3 reads CASSLAGLHYEQYF. CDR3 DNA sequence: TGTGCCAGCAGCTTAGCAGGACTCCACTACGAGCAGTACTTC. The rearrangement uses TRBV11-2 and TRBJ2-7; TRBD2 is a possible D gene (5 bases). There are 14 residues in the CDR3. V lost 1 base to trimming and J lost 3 bases, with 10 bases between them. Germline CDR1 and CDR2: SGHAT and FQNNGV.

This clonotype was detected a few times. The V call is TRBV3-1, the J call TRBJ1-2; a possible D gene is TRBD1 (5 bases). The CDR3 runs 18 residues. V was cut by 3 bases and J by 5 bases, with 25 bases left in between. Germline V gene data show CDR1 as LGHDT and CDR2 as YNNKEL (reference sequence). The CDR3 DNA sequence: TGTGCCAGCAGCCAGCCTTCAAGGGACCGGGCGGGGATATATGGCTACACCTTC. It translates to CASSQPSRDRAGIYGYTF.

The sample holds a few counts of this clonotype. The V call is TRBV19, the J call TRBJ2-7, with no clear D. The V and J ends lost 0 bases and 6 bases respectively, with 15 bases between them. CDR3 length equals 15 residues. Germline V CDR1 and CDR2: LNHDA, SQIVND (reference sequence). As DNA, the CDR3 is TGTGCCAGTAGTATAGAGCGGACGGCAGCCTGCGAGCAGTACTTC. Encoded protein: CASSIERTAACEQYF.

This clonotype has ten or more counts. This sequence joins TRBV5-1 and TRBJ2-3; D is uncertain. V lost 6 bases and J 0 bases, leaving 20 bases between the germline ends. The length of the CDR3 is 17 residues. Germline V gives CDR1 SGHRS, CDR2 YFSETQ. CDR3 sequence (DNA): TGCGCCAGCAATAACCTCCCCACTGCTGCTAGCACAGATACGCAGTATTTT. Translated, it gives CASNNLPTAASTDTQYF.

This clonotype was recorded a few times. A much larger clone is a single base away; this may be a read error. The gene calls are TRBV5-1 and TRBJ1-2, with 8 positions matching TRBD1. The V gene's germline CDR1 is SGHRS and CDR2 YFSETQ. The CDR3 totals 13 residues. This chain's CDR3 is CVSSLGQDYGYTF. The CDR3 coding sequence is TGCGTCAGCAGCCTGGGACAGGACTATGGCTACACCTTC.

This clonotype has more than one count but fewer than ten. V is TRBV7-9 and J is TRBJ2-1; 13 positions agree with TRBD2. The V gene end was trimmed by 5 bases and the J gene end by 4 bases; junction bases not matched to a gene: 5. The CDR3 loop spans 16 amino acids. CDR1 is SEHNR and CDR2 is FQNEAQ in the germline V gene (reference sequence). The CDR3 region has the DNA TGTGCCAGCAGCCGGACTAGCGGGAGCTTTTACAATGAGCAGTTCTTC. Its protein product is CASSRTSGSFYNEQFF.

This clonotype was seen many times. The chain has TRBV9 and TRBJ1-1, with D unresolved. Per the germline V gene, CDR1 is SGDLS and CDR2 is YYNGEE. This CDR3 has 14 amino acids. V gave up 0 bases and J gave up 3 bases, with 9 bases separating them. The CDR3 nucleotides read TGTGCCAGCAGCGTAGAGGACCTGGACACTGAAGCTTTCTTT. It encodes CASSVEDLDTEAFF. Drawing the rest from reference TRBV9 and TRBJ1-1, the complete variable domain is DSGVTQTPKHLITATGQRVTLRCSPRSGDLSVYWYQQSLDQGLQFLIQYYNGEERAKGNILERFSAQQFPDLHSELNLSSLELGDSALYFCASSVEDLDTEAFFGQGTRLTVV.

This clonotype turned up a few times. The chain combines TRBV29-1 with TRBJ2-7, with TRBD1 as a possible D gene (5 bases). V shed 1 base and J shed 5 bases, with 12 bases lying between them. Germline V gene lookup returns CDR1 SQVTM and CDR2 ANQGSEA. The CDR3 runs to 13 residues. This CDR3 is CSVEVAGFHEQYF. The CDR3 nucleotides are TGCAGCGTTGAAGTGGCAGGGTTCCACGAGCAGTACTTC.

The CDR3 here is CASRGAGDTQYF. CDR3 sequence (DNA): TGTGCCAGCCGTGGGGCGGGGGATACGCAGTATTTT. The chain is built from TRBV9 and TRBJ2-3; D possibly corresponds to TRBD2 (6 bases). Between the trimmed V and J ends, which lost 7 bases and 6 bases, there was a span of 12 bases. Germline-derived CDR1 and CDR2 are SGDLS and YYNGEE. This CDR3 has 12 residues.

A few counts support this clonotype. V and J are TRBV20-1 and TRBJ2-5; possible D gene TRBD1, 5 bases. Germline CDR1 and CDR2: DFQATT and SNEGSKA (reference sequence). The CDR3 has 13 residues. V shed 6 bases and J shed 1 base, with 12 bases lying between them. CDR3 nucleotide sequence: TGCAGTGCCGTCTGGGGCGTCCAAGAGACCCAGTACTTC. It yields the protein CSAVWGVQETQYF.

The sample holds many counts of this clonotype. The gene calls are TRBV20-1 and TRBJ1-3; TRBD1 matches 7 bases. V lost 5 bases and J lost 8; bases outside the gene matches: 6. CDR1 is DFQATT, CDR2 SNEGSKA, per germline (reference sequence). This CDR3 spans 12 amino acids. CDR3 in amino acids: CSAETGQDTIYF. The CDR3 DNA sequence: TGCAGTGCTGAAACTGGACAGGACACCATATATTTT.